Each of the 28 T cell receptor beta chains below was sequenced from the same sample in a study of T cells in Graves' hyperthyroidism and ophthalmopathy. RNA transcripts served as the template for amplifying TCR beta CDR3 regions. A set of HTBI primers served as the primers for a first-round RT-PCR of the TCR CDR3. TCRdb used MiXCR to reprocess the multiplex PCR reads, holding one entry per CDR3 protein. The data hold around 600,000 distinct CDR3 sequences, with over 12% observed a single time. The sequenced sample was blood. The receptors originated from a woman younger than 30 with Graves' ophthalmopathy.

V usage is TRBV27 and J usage is TRBJ2-3, with TRBD2 matching over 8 bases. Looked up from germline, CDR1 is MNHEY and CDR2 is SMNVEV (reference sequence). The CDR3 has 15 residues. With V trimmed by 8 bases and J by 0 bases, 7 bases remained unmatched. CDR3 coding DNA: TGTGCCAGCCATCCACTAGCGGCTAGCACAGATACGCAGTATTTT. This codes for CASHPLAASTDTQYF.

This clonotype was counted at least ten times. The rearrangement links TRBV12-3 or TRBV12-4 to TRBJ2-2; D gene ambiguous. V lost 5 bases and J lost 2, with 9 bases in between. CDR3 length: 14 residues. DNA of the CDR3: TGTGCCAGCAGTGTAGGGCCTAACACCGGGGAGCTGTTTTTT. Encoded protein: CASSVGPNTGELFF.

The V gene is TRBV5-1, the J gene TRBJ1-4; no clear D. The CDR3 is made up of 17 amino acids. Trimming took 1 base from V and 8 from J, leaving 21 bases between them. Germline V gene data show CDR1 as SGHRS and CDR2 as YFSETQ. CDR3 residues: CASSLLGALTVGEKLFF. DNA of the CDR3: TGCGCCAGCAGCTTGTTGGGAGCGCTTACTGTGGGAGAAAAACTGTTTTTT.

The chain carries TRBV28 and TRBJ1-6; a weak D match, TRBD1 (6 bases). Germline CDR1 MDHEN, CDR2 SYDVKM. V lost 6 bases to trimming and J lost 10 bases, with 16 bases between them. CDR3 size: 14 residues. The CDR3 region is CASSPRGSRSPLHF. The CDR3 DNA reads as TGTGCCAGCAGCCCAAGGGGGTCTAGATCACCCCTCCACTTT.

Ten or more counts support this clonotype. The chain is built from TRBV12-3 or TRBV12-4 and TRBJ2-5; D remains ambiguous. This CDR3 has 14 residues. Deletions cut 2 bases from V and 1 base from J, with 8 bases between. The CDR3 protein is CASSLTPPQETQYF. Here the CDR3 DNA reads TGTGCCAGCAGTTTAACGCCCCCCCAAGAGACCCAGTACTTC.

This clonotype was detected only a few times. This sequence joins TRBV4-3 and TRBJ2-5; 11 positions agree with TRBD1. The CDR3 is made up of 15 amino acids. V lost 6 bases and J lost 2; bases outside the gene matches: 5. The V gene's germline CDR1 is LGHNA and CDR2 YSLEER. DNA of the CDR3: TGCGCCAGCAGTGCGGGACAGGGGGATCAAGAGACCCAGTACTTC. This sequence encodes CASSAGQGDQETQYF.

The rearrangement links TRBV5-5 to TRBJ2-2, with D possibly TRBD1 on 6 matching bases. V was pared by 4 bases and J by 3 bases, with 10 bases between. CDR1 and CDR2 from the germline V gene are SGHKS and YYEKEE (reference sequence). CDR3 length: 14 amino acids. The CDR3 DNA sequence: TGTGCCAGCAGCGTGCGACAGGACACCGGGGAGCTGTTTTTT. It codes for CASSVRQDTGELFF.

This chain uses TRBV6-1 with TRBJ2-1; D is undetermined. This CDR3 has 13 residues. The germline V gene has CDR1 MNHNS and CDR2 SASEGT. The ends were cut back, 5 bases at V and 4 bases at J, with 9 bases in the middle. CDR3 sequence reads: CASSRTRYNEQFF. CDR3 DNA: TGTGCCAGCAGTCGGACCAGGTACAATGAGCAGTTCTTC.

This clonotype was recorded many times. The genes are TRBV20-1 and TRBJ1-1; the D is unclear. Germline V gives CDR1 DFQATT, CDR2 SNEGSKA (reference sequence). The length of the CDR3 is 15 residues. V shed 1 base and J shed 6 bases, with 18 bases lying between them. The CDR3, as DNA: TGCAGTGCTAGAGGATTGTCCGGAGGGCAACCTGAAGCTTTCTTT. Translation: CSARGLSGGQPEAFF.

In nucleotides, the CDR3 is TGTGCCAGCAGCCACGGACAGAACACCGGGGAGCTGTTTTTT. It specifies CASSHGQNTGELFF. The J gene is TRBJ2-2, the V gene TRBV7-3; possible D gene TRBD1, 5 bases. V gave up 5 bases and J gave up 1 base, with 8 bases separating them. Looked up from germline, CDR1 is SGHTA and CDR2 is FQGTGA. The CDR3 totals 14 residues.

V and J are TRBV3-1 and TRBJ1-5; D call uncertain. Germline CDR1 and CDR2: LGHDT and YNNKEL (reference sequence). The V and J ends lost 0 bases and 6 bases respectively, with 6 bases between them. The CDR3 loop spans 13 amino acids. The CDR3 loop reads CASSQEGSQPQHF. The CDR3 DNA reads TGTGCCAGCAGCCAAGAGGGGAGTCAGCCCCAGCATTTT.

CDR3 bases: TGTGCCAGCAGTTTTGGACAGGGGGCCTCCTACAATGAGCAGTTCTTC. The encoded protein is CASSFGQGASYNEQFF. The V gene is TRBV6-5, the J gene TRBJ2-1, with 11 bases that match TRBD1. The V gene's germline CDR1 is MNHEY and CDR2 SVGAGI. This CDR3 has 16 residues. V lost 4 bases and J lost 0; bases outside the gene matches: 2.

This clonotype appeared many times. J is TRBJ2-5 and V is TRBV12-3 or TRBV12-4; 8 bases agree with TRBD1. CDR3 length equals 17 residues. Trimming at V came to 6 bases and at J to 0 bases, leaving 12 bases not matched to a gene. The DNA of the CDR3 is TGTGCCAGCAGCTCGGACAGGGACCTTTCCCACCAAGAGACCCAGTACTTC. As protein: CASSSDRDLSHQETQYF.

As to this clonotype: This sequence may be a read error, since a much larger clone differs from it by one base. The chain has TRBV27 and TRBJ1-6, with a weak D call TRBD1 (5 bases). The CDR3 consists of 17 residues. Trimming left V 6 bases short and J 10 bases short, with 25 bases between. From germline, CDR1 is MNHEY and CDR2 SMNVEV (reference sequence). CDR3 nucleotide sequence: TGTGCCAGCAGGCGGGCAGTGCGGGACCAGAGTGGGTCACCCCTCCACTTT. It yields the protein CASRRAVRDQSGSPLHF.

This clonotype was picked up many times. The rearrangement joins TRBV30 to TRBJ1-1, with 8 nucleotides matching TRBD1. This CDR3 comprises 14 residues. CDR1 is GTSNPN and CDR2 is SVGIG in the germline V gene (reference sequence). Trimming took 5 bases from V and 0 from J; bases not matched to a gene: 5. The CDR3 sequence is CAWGWDRLNTEAFF. The CDR3 nucleotides are TGTGCCTGGGGGTGGGACAGGCTGAACACTGAAGCTTTCTTT.

This clonotype occurred many times. The chain joins TRBV12-3 or TRBV12-4 to TRBJ2-1, with 9 bases fitting TRBD2. V trimming: 11 bases; J trimming: 12 bases; junction bases outside the gene matches: 8. CDR3 length: 11 amino acids. The CDR3: CAAISGRTQFF. The CDR3 DNA sequence: TGTGCCGCCATCAGCGGGAGGACGCAGTTCTTC.

Ten or more counts support this clonotype. This sequence joins TRBV24-1 and TRBJ2-1; TRBD1 agrees at 7 bases. V shed 4 bases and J 4 bases; nucleotides not matched to a gene: 9. Looked up from germline, CDR1 is KGHDR and CDR2 is SFDVKD. CDR3 size: 16 residues. For the CDR3, the DNA is TGTGCCACCAGTGAATCTCGGGCAGGGGGATACAATGAGCAGTTCTTC. It yields the protein CATSESRAGGYNEQFF.

This clonotype was observed at least ten times. A read error may account for a junction end that differs from germline. The V call is TRBV2, the J call TRBJ2-7, with D possibly matching TRBD1 (6 bases). Germline V gene data show CDR1 as SNHLY and CDR2 as FYNNEI. This CDR3 is 13 amino acids long. The CDR3 spells CASNPDSNYEQYF. The CDR3 DNA is TGCGCCAGCAACCCGGACAGTAACTACGAGCAGTACTTC.

This clonotype was seen at least ten times. This sequence joins TRBV28 and TRBJ1-2; TRBD1 might be the D (5 bases). This CDR3 spans 14 amino acids. Per germline, CDR1 MDHEN and CDR2 SYDVKM. The V end lost 6 bases, the J end lost 2 bases, and 13 bases lay between the germline ends. The CDR3: CASSLPPGNYGYTF. In nucleotides, the CDR3 is TGTGCCAGCAGCCTCCCCCCAGGGAACTATGGCTACACCTTC.

Ten or more counts support this clonotype. The chain carries TRBV7-6 and TRBJ2-1, with 8 bases that match TRBD2. Germline V CDR1 and CDR2: SGHVS, FNYEAQ. V was pared by 5 bases and J by 6 bases, with 3 bases of the junction left unmatched. This CDR3 has 13 residues. The CDR3 is CASSLSGTNEQFF. The CDR3 bases are TGTGCCAGCAGCCTTAGCGGGACCAATGAGCAGTTCTTC.

V gene TRBV6-5 combines with J gene TRBJ2-1; a weak D match, TRBD2 (5 bases). The germline V gene encodes CDR1 MNHEY and CDR2 SVGAGI. Trimming pared 0 bases from V and 0 bases from J, leaving 6 bases between. CDR3 size: 15 residues. In DNA, the CDR3 is TGTGCCAGCAGTTACTCGACTAACTCCTACAATGAGCAGTTCTTC. This gives the protein CASSYSTNSYNEQFF.

This clonotype showed up many times. The chain employs TRBV20-1 and TRBJ2-2, with D uncertain. CDR3 length: 15 residues. Germline CDR1 DFQATT, CDR2 SNEGSKA (reference sequence). With 3 bases removed from V and 4 bases from J, the gap between germline ends came to 15 bases. In DNA form, the CDR3 reads TGCAGTGCTAGTTTGACGGGTGGGGTCACCGGGGAGCTGTTTTTT. Protein product: CSASLTGGVTGELFF.

This clonotype was seen at least ten times. V and J are TRBV12-3 or TRBV12-4 and TRBJ2-1; 8 bases are shared with TRBD2. This CDR3 is built from 15 residues. Germline trimming cut 5 bases from V and 3 bases from J; bases unmatched to any gene: 6. The CDR3 DNA reads as TGTGCCAGCAGTGCGTTTAGCGGGGTCTACAATGAGCAGTTCTTC. This translates into CASSAFSGVYNEQFF.

This clonotype was detected many times. This chain joins TRBV28 and TRBJ2-1; 8 bases fit TRBD2. CDR3 length equals 14 residues. Germline V gene lookup returns CDR1 MDHEN and CDR2 SYDVKM. V lost 2 bases and J lost 3; bases outside the gene matches: 0. CDR3 sequence: CASSLGTSYNEQFF. In DNA form, the CDR3 reads TGTGCCAGCAGTTTAGGGACTAGCTACAATGAGCAGTTCTTC.

The sample holds a few counts of this clonotype. The chain uses TRBV15 and TRBJ2-1, with 7 bases aligning to TRBD2. This CDR3 has 14 residues. Looked up from germline, CDR1 is LNHNV and CDR2 is YYDKDF (reference sequence). The J segment lost 4 bases and the V segment lost 3 bases, leaving 3 bases of the junction unmatched. This CDR3 reads CATSSQRGYNEQFF. The CDR3 DNA is TGTGCCACCAGCAGTCAGCGGGGATACAATGAGCAGTTCTTC.

There are a few counts of this clonotype. This chain links TRBV5-1 with TRBJ1-4; D is perhaps TRBD1 (6 bases). Trimming shortened V by 5 bases and J by 1 base, and 9 bases separated the two germline ends. CDR3 size: 14 residues. Germline CDR1 is SGHRS and CDR2 is YFSETQ. The CDR3 reads CASRQGGTNEKLFF. Here the CDR3 DNA reads TGCGCCAGCAGACAAGGGGGAACTAATGAAAAACTGTTTTTT.

This clonotype was counted at least ten times. The J gene is TRBJ2-1, the V gene TRBV5-1; the D call may be TRBD1 or TRBD2 (5 bases each). CDR1 and CDR2 from the germline V gene are SGHRS and YFSETQ. Between the trimmed V and J ends, which lost 4 bases and 6 bases, there was a span of 8 bases. CDR3 size: 12 residues. DNA of the CDR3: TGCGCCAGCAGCGGGACCTTCAATGAGCAGTTCTTC. It specifies CASSGTFNEQFF.

The chain couples TRBV27 to TRBJ1-5, with a possible D match to TRBD1 (6 bases). Trimming shortened V by 4 bases and J by 0 bases, and 25 bases separated the two germline ends. The CDR3 contains 20 residues. Germline CDR1 and CDR2: MNHEY and SMNVEV (reference sequence). CDR3 in amino acids: CASSSRGVAGGRYSNQPQHF. DNA of the CDR3: TGTGCCAGCAGTTCTAGGGGGGTGGCAGGAGGCCGTTATAGCAATCAGCCCCAGCATTTT.